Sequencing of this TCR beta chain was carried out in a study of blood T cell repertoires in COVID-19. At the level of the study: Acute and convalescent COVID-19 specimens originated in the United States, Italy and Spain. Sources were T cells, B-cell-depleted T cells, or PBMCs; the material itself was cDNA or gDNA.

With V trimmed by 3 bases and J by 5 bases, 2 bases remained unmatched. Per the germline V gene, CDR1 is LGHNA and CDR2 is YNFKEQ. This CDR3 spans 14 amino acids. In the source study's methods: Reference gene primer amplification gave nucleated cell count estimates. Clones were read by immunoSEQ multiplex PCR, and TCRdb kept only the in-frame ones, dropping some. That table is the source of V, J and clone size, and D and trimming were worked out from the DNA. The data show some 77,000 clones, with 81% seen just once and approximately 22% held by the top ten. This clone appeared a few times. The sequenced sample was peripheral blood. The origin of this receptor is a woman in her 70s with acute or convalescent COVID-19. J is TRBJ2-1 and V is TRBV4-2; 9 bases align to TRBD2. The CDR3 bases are TGTGCCAGCAGCCAGGGCGGGGGGGACAATGAGCAGTTCTTC. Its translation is CASSQGGGDNEQFF.